This is a list of T cell receptor beta chains from one sample in a study of PD-1 blockade in mismatch repair-deficient tumors. Clones were read by immunoSEQ multiplex PCR, and TCRdb kept only the in-frame ones, dropping some. The sample includes 90,000 to 130,000 clones, approximately 80% of them seen just once. Source: peripheral blood, taken approximately 64 weeks after starting pembrolizumab. The receptors come from an adult with mismatch repair-deficient cancer. The CDR3 runs from the conserved cysteine through the conserved F or W. The D gene is left open where the match is weak. Only some rows state a clone size, as once, few, many or a class for expanded clones.

j_call v_call d_call clone_size cdr3_aa cdr3_nt
TRBJ1-5 TRBV7-8 . . CASSLVKAGVNQPQHF TGTGCCAGCAGCTTAGTGAAAGCAGGGGTTAATCAGCCCCAGCATTTT
TRBJ2-7 TRBV10-3 TRBD1 . CAISESRGQARHYYEQYF TGTGCCATCAGTGAGTCGAGGGGACAGGCCCGCCATTACTACGAGCAGTACTTC
TRBJ2-1 TRBV9 . . CASNVDSSSYNEQFF TGTGCCAGCAACGTCGACTCAAGCTCCTACAATGAGCAGTTCTTC
TRBJ1-1 TRBV29-1 . . CSVTPRGGTEAFF TGCAGCGTTACACCCAGGGGAGGTACTGAAGCTTTCTTT
TRBJ2-7 TRBV30 TRBD1 . CAWSVEDRDHEQYF TGTGCCTGGAGTGTAGAGGACAGGGACCACGAGCAGTACTTC
TRBJ2-1 TRBV9 . . CASSMGGQHNEQFF TGTGCCAGCAGCATGGGGGGGCAGCACAATGAGCAGTTCTTC
TRBJ2-1 TRBV4-2 . . CASSRTQDGEQFF TGTGCCAGCAGCCGGACTCAGGACGGTGAGCAGTTCTTC
TRBJ2-1 TRBV19 . once CASTGGDSYNEQFF TGTGCCAGTACTGGCGGGGACTCCTACAATGAGCAGTTCTTC
TRBJ2-7 TRBV6-1 . once CASSVGHEQYF TGTGCCAGCAGTGTGGGGCACGAGCAGTACTTC
TRBJ2-1 TRBV9 . once CASSVGASIYYNEQFF TGTGCCAGCAGCGTAGGGGCTAGCATCTACTACAATGAGCAGTTCTTC
TRBJ1-2 TRBV5-1 TRBD1 . CASSIGTGGNYGYTF TGCGCCAGCAGCATCGGGACAGGGGGTAACTATGGCTACACCTTC
TRBJ1-4 TRBV14 . . CASSQWGRANEKLFF TGTGCCAGCAGCCAATGGGGCAGGGCGAATGAAAAACTGTTTTTT
TRBJ1-2 TRBV27 . few CASSLKPIAYGYTF TGTGCCAGCAGTTTAAAACCGATCGCCTATGGCTACACCTTC
TRBJ2-1 TRBV6-6 TRBD1 . CASSYLGTEQNNEQFF TGTGCCAGCAGTTACCTCGGGACAGAACAGAACAATGAGCAGTTCTTC
TRBJ2-1 TRBV19 . . CASSIRTARFDNEQFF TGTGCCAGTAGTATAAGGACAGCTAGGTTTGACAATGAGCAGTTCTTC
TRBJ2-7 TRBV6-1 TRBD1 . CASSDTGGGEQYF TGTGCCAGCAGTGATACAGGGGGCGGCGAGCAGTACTTC
TRBJ2-2 TRBV5-1 . . CASSSNTGELFF TGCGCCAGCAGCTCCAACACCGGGGAGCTGTTTTTT
TRBJ1-5 TRBV2 . few CASRLNRGNQPQHF TGTGCCAGCAGGCTTAACAGGGGCAATCAGCCCCAGCATTTT
TRBJ2-2 TRBV2 . . CASSVSSANTGELFF TGTGCCAGCAGTGTGTCTAGCGCTAACACCGGGGAGCTGTTTTTT
TRBJ1-5 TRBV28 TRBD1 . CASSLTGNNQPQHF TGTGCCAGCAGCCTGACAGGGAACAATCAGCCCCAGCATTTT
TRBJ2-7 TRBV28 TRBD2 once CASSGPGLSAPGDF TGTGCCAGCAGCGGCCCGGGACTAAGCGCTCCCGGGGACTTC
TRBJ2-3 TRBV7-8 . . CASSSGPTDTQYF TGTGCCAGCAGCTCGGGCCCGACAGATACGCAGTATTTT
TRBJ2-7 TRBV7-9 . once CASSLAGIDEQYF TGTGCCAGCAGCTTAGCAGGGATCGACGAGCAGTACTTC